The 3 T cell receptor beta chains below were found in one sample sequenced in a study of T cell responses to AZD1222 COVID-19 vaccine listed by TCRdb under 2021. This specimen's time point label, per the study, means: about 28 days (+/-7) after the second vaccine dose. The protocol used for the library was the immunoSEQ multiplex PCR assay. What TCRdb holds here is the immuneACCESS table cut down to in-frame rearrangements. Part of the clones is not present; checked against another copy, under half of the missing clones reflect an unresolved V gene, and the others are unexplained. The sample table lists fewer than 130,000 clones, about 85% of them with a count of one. The ten largest make up about 2.5% of the sample. The specimen was peripheral blood, collected 28 days after the second AZD1222 dose. The source is an adult who received the AZD1222 COVID-19 vaccine.

The V call is TRBV18, the J call TRBJ2-7, with D possibly TRBD2 on 5 matching bases. The germline gives CDR1 KGHSH, CDR2 LQKENI. Trimming pared 3 bases from V and 0 bases from J, leaving 12 bases between. CDR3 length: 15 amino acids. CDR3 region: CASSPGDRNSYEQYF. The CDR3 bases are TGTGCCAGCTCACCCGGGGATCGAAACTCCTACGAGCAGTACTTC.

This clone came up once. This rearrangement joins TRBV3-1 (or the pseudogene TRBV3-2) to TRBJ1-4; no firm D call. With 4 bases removed from V and 6 bases from J, the gap between germline ends came to 15 bases. The CDR3 extends over 15 amino acids. Germline CDR1 and CDR2: LGHDT and YNNKEL (reference sequence). The chain's CDR3 is CASSLGRSQDEKLFF. As DNA, the CDR3 is TGTGCCAGCAGCCTCGGTCGAAGCCAGGATGAAAAACTGTTTTTT.

The V and J genes are TRBV6-1 and TRBJ2-6; D gene uncertain. V was shortened by 1 base and J by 0 bases, with 4 bases between the two germline ends. Germline loops: CDR1 MNHNS, CDR2 SASEGT. This CDR3 comprises 15 residues. CDR3 in amino acids: CASSEDSSGANVLTF. The CDR3 DNA is TGTGCCAGCAGTGAAGACAGCTCTGGGGCCAACGTCCTGACTTTC.